The clone carrying this T cell receptor (beta chain) showed up many times. This entry belongs to a study of T-cell reconstitution after alpha-beta-depleted transplantation in children. Unique molecular identifiers were incorporated into the prepared TCRbeta library. TCRdb re-called the PCR reads with MiXCR, one entry per CDR3 protein. The sample contains approximately 190,000 distinct CDR3 sequences, 7% to 9% of which appear only once. Germline-derived CDR1 and CDR2 are SGHRS and YFSETQ. The V and J ends lost 0 bases and 3 bases, in that order; junction bases with no gene match: 0. This CDR3 has 15 amino acids.

The input for sequencing was PBMCs, mostly from graft donor cells, taken 360 days after TCRalphabeta/CD19-depleted stem cell transplant. The receptor comes from a male patient under 10 years old who had a stem cell transplant for acute myeloid leukemia, so the T cells may come from the graft donor. The chain employs TRBV5-1 and TRBJ1-4; 9 bases are a match to TRBD1. The chain's CDR3 is CASSLDRGPNEKLFF. The CDR3 nucleotides read TGCGCCAGCAGCTTGGACAGGGGGCCTAATGAAAAACTGTTTTTT.